A single TCR beta chain is shown here with its context. The cohort comprised adults aged about 18 to 90 years residing in about two dozen US areas. Clinical history reported by participants formed the basis on which cohorts were assigned. Data came from immunoSEQ multiplex PCR; TCRdb stores just in-frame clones and leaves some out. Here the sample spans hundreds of thousands of clones, around 89% being singletons. The sample belongs to a study of blood T cell repertoires in COVID-19. Study-wide background: The study drew acute and convalescent COVID-19 samples from the United States, Italy and Spain. Nucleic acid was either cDNA or gDNA, and it came from T cells, B-cell-depleted T cells, or PBMCs.

CDR3 length: 14 residues. Germline V lookup: CDR1 SGHRS, CDR2 YFSETQ. V lost 1 base, J lost 5 bases, and 2 bases stayed unmatched. The sample taken for sequencing was PBMCs or T cells enriched from blood (not recorded which). V and J are TRBV5-1 and TRBJ2-2, with TRBD1 matching over 7 bases. The sequence derives from a woman aged 40-49 years who had recovered from COVID-19. The chain's CDR3 is CASSLTGETGELFF. In DNA form, the CDR3 reads TGCGCCAGCAGCTTGACAGGGGAGACCGGGGAGCTGTTTTTT.